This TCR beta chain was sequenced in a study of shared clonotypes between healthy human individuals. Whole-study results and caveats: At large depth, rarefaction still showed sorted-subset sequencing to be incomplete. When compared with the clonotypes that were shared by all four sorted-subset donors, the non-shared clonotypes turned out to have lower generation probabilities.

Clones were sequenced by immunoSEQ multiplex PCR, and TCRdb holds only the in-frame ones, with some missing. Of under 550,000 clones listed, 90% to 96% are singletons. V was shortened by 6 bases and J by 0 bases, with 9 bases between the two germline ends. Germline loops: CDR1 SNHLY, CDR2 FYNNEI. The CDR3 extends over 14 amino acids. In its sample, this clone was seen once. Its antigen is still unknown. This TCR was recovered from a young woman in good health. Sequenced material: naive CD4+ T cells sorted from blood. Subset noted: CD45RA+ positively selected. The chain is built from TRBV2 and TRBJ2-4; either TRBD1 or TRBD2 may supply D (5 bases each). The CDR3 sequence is CASRGRIAKNIQYF. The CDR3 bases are TGTGCCAGCAGGGGACGTATAGCCAAAAACATTCAGTACTTC.